This T cell receptor beta chain appears in the sequencing data of a study of tumor-infiltrating lymphocytes in primary liver carcinoma. Study details: Between about 4.2 and 10 cm across, the tumors were all of stage T1-T3 N0M0. Samples gave roughly 3.65 to 7.5 million productive TCRbeta reads, similar across tissue types. Study findings and constraints: Lower overlap was observed for tumor-adjacent and tumor-blood pairs relative to tumor region pairs.

V lost 6 bases and J lost 5, with 19 bases in between. The CDR3 is 14 amino acids. Germline V gene data show CDR1 as DFQATT and CDR2 as SNEGSKA (reference sequence). Taking roughly 20-34 mg of unsorted bulk tissue, the authors co-extracted RNA and DNA. On this clonotype: Antigen unknown.

TCR beta cDNA was reverse-transcribed from about 500 ng of total RNA. The reaction used a constant-region primer and ProtoScript II reverse transcriptase. It was through three nested multiplex PCR rounds of slightly modified ARM-PCR that TCR beta libraries arose. Use of TRBV1-TRBV30 forward primers with a C-beta reverse primer characterized the first two PCR rounds, which lasted 10 cycles each. Via MiXCR, TCRdb re-called the multiplex PCR reads, giving one row per CDR3 protein. The sample consists of 100,000 or so distinct CDR3 sequences, around 63% of them appearing once. This TCR came from a woman aged 55 to 70 with primary liver carcinoma and hepatitis B virus infection. This chain joins TRBV20-1 and TRBJ2-5; perhaps TRBD1 as D (5 bases). The sequenced material came from liver tumor tissue from sampling region 5. Subset: tumor region T5, tumor centre. In DNA form, the CDR3 reads TGCAGTGCCCTGGTCCAGACAGCTTTGGAGACCCAGTACTTC. This gives the protein CSALVQTALETQYF.